The following is a TCR beta chain sequence with its context. Its matching antigen is unknown. Sequence at one end of the junction differs from germline and may be a read error. This entry belongs to a study of CD8+CD57+ T cells in acquired aplastic anemia. Study conclusions and caveats: CD8+ Simpson's diversity showed no significant patient-control difference.

Profiling that covered TCR beta VDJ and CDR3 relied on genomic DNA as its template. TCRdb fed the reads into MiXCR, producing one record per CDR3 protein. In the table there are roughly 280,000 distinct CDR3 sequences, approximately 58% of which are singletons. The patients chosen for sequencing had shown expansion of CD8+CD57+ cells (detected by flow cytometry). The length of the CDR3 is 15 residues. Germline V gene lookup returns CDR1 MRHNA and CDR2 SNTAGT. The TCR sequence derives from a human donor with aplastic anemia. The chain combines TRBV6-4 with TRBJ1-3, with a tentative D call TRBD1 (5 bases). The sequenced sample consisted of sorted CD4+, CD8+, or CD8+CD57+ T cells (not recorded which) from PBMCs. DNA of the CDR3: TGTGCCAGCATTCTACAGGCCCTCTCTGGGAACACCATATATTTT. This translates into CASILQALSGNTIYF.